Here is one TCR beta chain with its context. Profiled with immunoSEQ multiplex PCR; TCRdb holds only in-frame clones, not every one. This table holds approximately 140,000 clones, approximately 91% found once. The CDR3 runs to 14 residues. The germline V gene encodes CDR1 MNHEY and CDR2 SVGAGI. V lost 8 bases and J lost 0, with 13 bases in between. This entry belongs to a study of blood T cell repertoires in COVID-19. The chain carries TRBV6-5 and TRBJ1-1; unclear D gene. The TCR was taken from a human donor in a cohort sampled during active COVID-19. The specimen sequenced was peripheral blood. The CDR3 sequence is CASWIGAMNTEAFF. The CDR3 coding sequence is TGTGCCAGCTGGATTGGAGCTATGAACACTGAAGCTTTCTTT.